The T cell receptor (beta chain) described here comes from a study of blood T cell repertoires in COVID-19. Turning to the study itself: From T cells, B-cell-depleted T cells, or PBMCs came the material, which was cDNA or gDNA.

Data came from immunoSEQ multiplex PCR; TCRdb stores just in-frame clones and leaves some out. This table has some 290,000 clones, 90% to 95% appearing once. Germline CDR1 is LNHDA and CDR2 is SQIVND (reference sequence). V was clipped by 5 bases and J by 2 bases, with 13 bases between them. The CDR3 totals 14 residues. Cohorts were based on clinical histories the participants reported. Exposed enrollees had met someone with a PCR-confirmed or clinician-diagnosed COVID-19 case at some point within the 2 weeks before study entry. The table lists this clone with a few counts. The rearrangement uses TRBV19 and TRBJ2-7; a weak D match, TRBD1 (5 bases). The receptor was isolated from a woman in her 30s who had been exposed to COVID-19. Sequenced: PBMCs or T cells enriched from blood (not recorded which). CDR3 protein: CASSGRQGTYEQYF. CDR3 nucleotides: TGTGCCAGTAGTGGACGCCAGGGTACCTACGAGCAGTACTTC.